The sequence of this T cell receptor beta chain was determined in a study of shared clonotypes between healthy human individuals. The method was immunoSEQ multiplex PCR; TCRdb's version includes in-frame clones alone and lacks a portion of them. The table has more than 1,200,000 clones, around 98.5% seen once. CDR3 size: 15 residues. Germline V gene sequence: CDR1 SGHTA, CDR2 FQGTGA. V was trimmed by 4 bases and J by 4 bases, leaving 13 bases between them. The study separated CD4+ cells into CD45RA+ naive and CD45RA-negative memory subsets. This sequence joins TRBV7-3 and TRBJ2-2; weak D call: TRBD1 (6 bases). The receptor's source is a man aged 25-45 years in good health. Sequences were obtained from naive CD4+ T cells sorted from blood. Specified subset: CD45RA+ positively selected. CDR3 DNA sequence: TGTGCCAGCAGCTCTTGGGTAGGGGGCACCGGGGAGCTGTTTTTT. Translation: CASSSWVGGTGELFF. Filled out from reference TRBV7-3 and TRBJ2-2, the complete variable domain reads GAGVSQTPSNKVTEKGKYVELRCDPISGHTALYWYRQSLGQGPEFLIYFQGTGAADDSGLPNDRFFAVRPEGSVSTLKIQRTERGDSAVYLCASSSWVGGTGELFFGEGSRLTVL.